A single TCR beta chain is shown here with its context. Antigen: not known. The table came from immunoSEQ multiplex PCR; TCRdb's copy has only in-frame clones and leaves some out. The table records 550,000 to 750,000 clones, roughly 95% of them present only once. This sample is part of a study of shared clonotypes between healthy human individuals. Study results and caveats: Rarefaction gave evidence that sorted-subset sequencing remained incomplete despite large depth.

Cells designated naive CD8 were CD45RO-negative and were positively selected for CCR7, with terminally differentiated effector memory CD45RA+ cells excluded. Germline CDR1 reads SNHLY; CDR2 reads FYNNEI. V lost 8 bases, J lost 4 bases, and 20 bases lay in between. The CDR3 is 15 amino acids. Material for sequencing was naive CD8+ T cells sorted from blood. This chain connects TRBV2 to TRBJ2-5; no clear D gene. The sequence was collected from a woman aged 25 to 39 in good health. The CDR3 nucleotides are TGTGCCAGCGGCTTCGACAAGGCAATTAGAGAGACCCAGTACTTC. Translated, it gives CASGFDKAIRETQYF.